These T cell receptor beta chains were read from a single sample in a study of T cell responses to AZD1222 COVID-19 vaccine. Profiled with immunoSEQ multiplex PCR; TCRdb holds only in-frame clones, not every one. The profile shows over 60,000 clones, 80% of them singletons. Sequenced material: peripheral blood, taken 28 days after the second AZD1222 dose. These receptors were taken from an adult who received the AZD1222 COVID-19 vaccine. Each CDR3 is given with its conserved first and last residue. The order of the fields is clone size, J gene, V gene, D gene, CDR3 DNA, CDR3 protein. D genes are given only for firm matches. Only some rows state a clone size, as once, few, many or a class for expanded clones.

. TRBJ2-3 TRBV9 . TGTGCCAGCAGCGTAGTTCGGGGAACGACAGATACGCAGTATTTT CASSVVRGTTDTQYF
. TRBJ1-1 TRBV14 . TGTGCCAGCAGCCAAACAGGGAGGTACACTGAAGCTTTCTTT CASSQTGRYTEAFF
. TRBJ2-5 TRBV5-4 . TGTGCCAGCAGCGTACAGGGTTCTGAGACCCAGTACTTC CASSVQGSETQYF
. TRBJ1-2 TRBV4-2 TRBD1 TGTGCCAGCAGCCAAGCTTCCGGACAGGAGATCTATGGCTACACCTTC CASSQASGQEIYGYTF
. TRBJ2-5 TRBV11-2 . TGTGCCAGCAGCTTACGTGGGGTGGGCGCGGAGACCCAGTACTTC CASSLRGVGAETQYF
. TRBJ2-1 TRBV5-4 . TGTGCCAGCAGCTTGGCGGGCCGCCCTGGAGAGAATGAGCAGTTCTTC CASSLAGRPGENEQFF
once TRBJ1-3 TRBV10-3 . TGTGCCATCAGTGAGTCACTCTCTGGAAACACCATATATTTT CAISESLSGNTIYF
. TRBJ1-3 TRBV28 . TGTGCCAGCCTTTCTGGAAACACCATATATTTT CASLSGNTIYF
. TRBJ1-1 TRBV6-2/TRBV6-3 TRBD1 TGTGCCAGCAGCCCCGGACAGGGTCTGACTGAAGCTTTCTTT CASSPGQGLTEAFF
. TRBJ2-7 TRBV6-5 TRBD1 TGTGCCAGCAGTAAGGGACAGGACGTCACTTACGAGCAGTACTTC CASSKGQDVTYEQYF
. TRBJ2-7 TRBV12-3/TRBV12-4 . TGTGCCAGCAGTTTACTGGCCTACGAGCAGTACTTC CASSLLAYEQYF
. TRBJ1-5 TRBV7-8 . TGTGCCAGCAGCTTAGGCACAGGCAATCAGCCCCAGCATTTT CASSLGTGNQPQHF
. TRBJ1-2 TRBV27 TRBD1 TGTGCCAGCAGTCTCCGACAGGGTCCATATGGCTACACCTTC CASSLRQGPYGYTF
. TRBJ1-6 TRBV10-3 . TGTGCCACCAGTCCCAGATCCACCAATTCACCCCTCCACTTT CATSPRSTNSPLHF
. TRBJ1-1 TRBV7-3 . TGTGCCAGCAGCTTGTCTGGGGGGACTGAAGCTTTCTTT CASSLSGGTEAFF
. TRBJ2-5 TRBV5-4 . TGTGCCAGCAGCTTGACGAAACTGCAAGAGACCCAGTACTTC CASSLTKLQETQYF
. TRBJ2-3 TRBV6-2/TRBV6-3 . TGTGCCAGCAGTTACTCATCAGGGGGGGCAAACACAGATACGCAGTATTTT CASSYSSGGANTDTQYF
. TRBJ2-5 TRBV6-5 TRBD2 TGTGCCAGCAGTTTACAGGGGACTAGCGGGGGGTGGACCCAGTACTTC CASSLQGTSGGWTQYF
. TRBJ1-1 TRBV7-8 TRBD1 TGTGCCAGCAGCCCAAATTCGGGACAGGGGGCTGAAGCTTTCTTT CASSPNSGQGAEAFF
. TRBJ2-7 TRBV4-3 . TGCGCCAGCAGCCAAGATTGGGCAGCCTCCTACGAGCAGTACTTC CASSQDWAASYEQYF
. TRBJ2-4 TRBV15 . TGTGCCACCAGCAGAGATTCACGGATTCAGTACTTC CATSRDSRIQYF
. TRBJ1-3 TRBV5-1 TRBD1 TGCGCCAGCAGCTCCACAGGGGTCGGAAACACCATATATTTT CASSSTGVGNTIYF
few TRBJ2-3 TRBV6-1 . TGTGCCAGCAGTGAATGGCTAGCGAGCCTCACAGATACGCAGTATTTT CASSEWLASLTDTQYF
. TRBJ1-6 TRBV18 TRBD1 TGTGCCAGCTCACCCGGACAGGGCCATAATTCACCCCTCCACTTT CASSPGQGHNSPLHF
. TRBJ2-7 TRBV27 . TGTGCCAGCAGCCCTTACAGGGATACCTACGAGCAGTACTTC CASSPYRDTYEQYF
. TRBJ2-1 TRBV10-3 TRBD2 TGTGCCATCCGGACTAGAGATCAGGATGAGCAGTTCTTC CAIRTRDQDEQFF
. TRBJ1-3 TRBV4-1 . TGCGCCAGCAGCCAGGGTACATTAGGAAACACCATATATTTT CASSQGTLGNTIYF
few TRBJ1-3 TRBV18 . TGTGCCAGCTCCCTGCAGGGTGGAAACACCATATATTTT CASSLQGGNTIYF
. TRBJ2-3 TRBV5-1 TRBD1 TGCGCCAGCTCGACAGGGTACGGGGATACGCAGTATTTT CASSTGYGDTQYF
. TRBJ1-3 TRBV6-2/TRBV6-3 TRBD1 TGTGCCAGCAGTCGGACAGGGAGCGGAAACACCATATATTTT CASSRTGSGNTIYF
. TRBJ1-1 TRBV7-7 . TGTGCTAGCAGCTTAAAGTGGGACACTGAAGCTTTCTTT CASSLKWDTEAFF
. TRBJ1-2 TRBV5-1 . TGCGCCAGCAGCACCCTACCGATAGAGGGAGGCTATGGCTACACCTTC CASSTLPIEGGYGYTF
once TRBJ2-1 TRBV24-1 . TGTGCCACCAAGTTTGGCACTGAGCAGTTCTTC CATKFGTEQFF
. TRBJ1-2 TRBV5-4 TRBD1 TGTGCCAGCAGGTTAGGGACAGACGGTGGCTACACCTTC CASRLGTDGGYTF
once TRBJ1-2 TRBV27 TRBD1 TGTGCCAGCAGTTTCCGGGACAGGGGGCCTAGCTACACCTTC CASSFRDRGPSYTF
few TRBJ1-3 TRBV7-8 . TGTGCCAGCAGCGTACTCAGAAACACCATATATTTT CASSVLRNTIYF
. TRBJ2-1 TRBV5-1 TRBD2 TGCGCCAGCAGCCCATTACTAGCGGGGGGCCTCGGTGAGCAGTTCTTC CASSPLLAGGLGEQFF
. TRBJ2-2 TRBV5-5 TRBD2 TGTGCCAGCAGCCTCAGACTAGCCCCCGGGGAGCTGTTTTTT CASSLRLAPGELFF
. TRBJ1-5 TRBV27 TRBD1 TGTGCCAGCAGTCCAGACAGGGGCAATCAGCCCCAGCATTTT CASSPDRGNQPQHF
. TRBJ2-1 TRBV19 . TGTGCCAGTAGTATAGATAAGTGGGGCTTGGGAGGTGAGCAGTTCTTC CASSIDKWGLGGEQFF
. TRBJ2-7 TRBV10-3 TRBD2 TGTGCCATCAGCGGGACTAGCGGGGGGGCGGGCTCCTACGAGCAGTACTTC CAISGTSGGAGSYEQYF
. TRBJ2-2 TRBV13 . TGTGCCAGCAGCCCCACCCCTGGACTATCCCGAGCCATGACCGGGGAGCTGTTTTTT CASSPTPGLSRAMTGELFF
. TRBJ1-6 TRBV7-2 . TGTGCCAGCAGCTTTGGGGGGGGCTATTCACCCCTCCACTTT CASSFGGGYSPLHF
. TRBJ2-1 TRBV7-2 . TGTGCCAGCAGCTTAGTTTGGGGGGCCATCGATGAGCAGTTCTTC CASSLVWGAIDEQFF
. TRBJ1-6 TRBV30 . TGTGCCTGGTTACGGAGGGCCAGCTATAATTCACCCCTCCACTTT CAWLRRASYNSPLHF
. TRBJ2-3 TRBV21-1 . TGTGCCAGCAGCAAAGGGTTGAAGAAACCTGACAGGGTAAAGACAGATACGCAGTATTTT CASSKGLKKPDRVKTDTQYF
once TRBJ2-3 TRBV10-2 . TGCGCCAGCAGTATCGGTTCAGATACGCAGTATTTT CASSIGSDTQYF
. TRBJ1-1 TRBV4-1 . TGCGCCAGCAGCCAACTCCGAGGGACTGAAGCTTTCTTT CASSQLRGTEAFF
. TRBJ1-3 TRBV21-1 . TGTGCCAGCAGCCAGAGACCACAGGGCCGGGGAAACACCATATATTTT CASSQRPQGRGNTIYF
once TRBJ1-2 TRBV4-1 . TGCGCCAGCAGCCATAGGGGGAGTTGGTATGGCTACACCTTC CASSHRGSWYGYTF
. TRBJ1-2 TRBV7-9 . TGTGCCAGCAGTTTAAAAGGGGCCAACTATGGCTACACCTTC CASSLKGANYGYTF
. TRBJ1-6 TRBV9 . TGTGCCAGCAGCACTCGGGACTTGTCCCTTGGGTCACCCCTCCACTTT CASSTRDLSLGSPLHF
few TRBJ2-3 TRBV7-2 . TGTGCCAGCAGTTTGAGCTCTTGGGCAGATACGCAGTATTTT CASSLSSWADTQYF